The entry below describes one TCR beta chain. In the naive CD8 group, cells lacked CD45RO and were positively selected for CCR7, so terminally differentiated effector memory CD45RA+ cells were left out. This specimen belongs to a study of shared clonotypes between healthy human individuals. Clones were sequenced by immunoSEQ multiplex PCR, and TCRdb holds only the in-frame ones, with some missing. The profile shows around 2,000,000 clones, about 95% of them singletons. CDR1 is LNHDA and CDR2 is SQIVND in the germline V gene (reference sequence). This CDR3 comprises 14 residues. With 5 bases removed from V and 8 bases from J, the gap between germline ends came to 15 bases.

This chain links TRBV19 with TRBJ1-4; a weak D match, TRBD1 (5 bases). This receptor was taken from a man between 18 and 29 years old in good health. Sequencing used naive CD8+ T cells sorted from blood. In DNA, the CDR3 is TGTGCCAGTAGTGCTTCTGGGGGGGAAGAAAAACTGTTTTTT. This gives the protein CASSASGGEEKLFF.